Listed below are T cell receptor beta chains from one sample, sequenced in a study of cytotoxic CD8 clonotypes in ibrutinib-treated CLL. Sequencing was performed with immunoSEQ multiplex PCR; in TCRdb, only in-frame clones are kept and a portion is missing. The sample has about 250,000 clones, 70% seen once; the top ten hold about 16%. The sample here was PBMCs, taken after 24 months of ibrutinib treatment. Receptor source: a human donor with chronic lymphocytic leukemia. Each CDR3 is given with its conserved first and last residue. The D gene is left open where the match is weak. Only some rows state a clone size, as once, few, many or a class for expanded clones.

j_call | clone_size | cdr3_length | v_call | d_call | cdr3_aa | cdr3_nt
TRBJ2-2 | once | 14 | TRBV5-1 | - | CATADRYNTGELFF | TGCGCCACGGCGGACAGATACAACACCGGGGAGCTGTTTTTT
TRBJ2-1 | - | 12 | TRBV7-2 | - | CASSLVRTEQFF | TGTGCCAGCAGCTTAGTTAGGACTGAGCAGTTCTTC
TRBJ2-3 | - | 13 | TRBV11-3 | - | CASSFGSTDTQYF | TGTGCCAGCAGCTTCGGCAGCACAGATACGCAGTATTTT
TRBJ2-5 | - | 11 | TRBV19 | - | CASSVSGAQYF | TGTGCCAGTAGTGTTTCGGGGGCCCAGTACTTC
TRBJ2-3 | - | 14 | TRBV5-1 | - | CASSIQGGTDTQYF | TGCGCCAGCAGCATACAGGGAGGAACGGATACGCAGTATTTT
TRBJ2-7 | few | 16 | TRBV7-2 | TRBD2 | CASSPNIAGGSYEQYF | TGTGCCAGCAGCCCTAACATAGCGGGAGGGTCCTACGAGCAGTACTTC
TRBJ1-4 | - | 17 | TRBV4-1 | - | CASSQEKVAATNEKLFF | TGCGCCAGCAGCCAAGAAAAGGTGGCGGCAACTAATGAAAAACTGTTTTTT
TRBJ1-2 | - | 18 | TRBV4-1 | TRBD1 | CASSQDLPRDRGGNGYTF | TGCGCCAGCAGCCAAGACCTGCCACGGGACAGGGGGGGGAATGGCTACACCTTC
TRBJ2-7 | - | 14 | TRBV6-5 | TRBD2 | CASRLGLAGNEQYF | TGTGCCAGCAGACTCGGACTAGCGGGCAACGAGCAGTACTTC
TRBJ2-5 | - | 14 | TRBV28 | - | CASSLSWVGETQYF | TGTGCCAGCAGTTTATCGTGGGTTGGCGAGACCCAGTACTTC
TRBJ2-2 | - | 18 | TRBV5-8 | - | CASSPDSFWTENTGELFF | TGTGCCAGCAGCCCTGATTCCTTCTGGACAGAGAACACCGGGGAGCTGTTTTTT
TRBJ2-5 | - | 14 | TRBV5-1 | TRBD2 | CASSFELAAETQYF | TGCGCCAGCAGCTTCGAACTAGCGGCTGAGACCCAGTACTTC
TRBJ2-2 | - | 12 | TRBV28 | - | CASSTPLGELFF | TGTGCCAGCAGTACCCCCCTGGGGGAGCTGTTTTTT
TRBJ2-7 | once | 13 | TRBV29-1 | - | CSVEPTLSGEQYF | TGCAGCGTTGAACCGACACTTTCGGGGGAGCAGTACTTC
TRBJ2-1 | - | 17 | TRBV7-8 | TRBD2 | CASSLDVKGVAGGEQFF | TGTGCCAGCAGCTTAGATGTGAAGGGGGTAGCGGGAGGTGAGCAGTTCTTC
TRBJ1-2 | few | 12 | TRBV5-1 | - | CASRVNLDGYTF | TGCGCCAGCAGGGTAAATCTGGATGGCTACACCTTC
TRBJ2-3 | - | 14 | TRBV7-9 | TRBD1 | CASSTDRGWDTQYF | TGTGCCAGCAGCACCGACAGGGGATGGGATACGCAGTATTTT
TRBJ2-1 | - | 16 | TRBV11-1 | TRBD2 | CASTLFLAGGDNEQFF | TGTGCCAGCACTCTATTCCTGGCGGGAGGGGATAATGAGCAGTTCTTC
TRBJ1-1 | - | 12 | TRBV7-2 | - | CASSLTPSEAFF | TGTGCCAGCAGCCTTACCCCCTCCGAAGCTTTCTTT
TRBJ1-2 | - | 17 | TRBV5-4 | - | CASSLKWGAQDIYGYTF | TGTGCCAGCAGCTTGAAATGGGGTGCCCAGGATATCTATGGCTACACCTTC
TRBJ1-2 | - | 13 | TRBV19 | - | CATRTAAGLGYTF | TGTGCCACTAGGACAGCCGCCGGGTTGGGCTACACCTTC
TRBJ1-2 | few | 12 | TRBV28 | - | CASSPITGGYTF | TGTGCCAGCAGTCCGATTACGGGCGGCTACACCTTC
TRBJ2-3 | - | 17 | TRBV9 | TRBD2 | CASSARVRGGAADTQYF | TGTGCCAGCAGCGCCCGGGTCCGCGGGGGGGCAGCAGATACGCAGTATTTT
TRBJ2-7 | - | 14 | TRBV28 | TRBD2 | CASNQIAGPYEQYF | TGTGCCAGCAATCAGATAGCGGGCCCCTACGAGCAGTACTTC
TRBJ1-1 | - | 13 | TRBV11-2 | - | CASSLIPRTEAFF | TGTGCCAGCAGCTTGATCCCGCGTACCGAAGCTTTCTTT
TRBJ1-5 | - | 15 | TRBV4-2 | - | CASSQTGETHQPQHF | TGTGCCAGCAGCCAGACGGGCGAGACCCATCAGCCCCAGCATTTT